What follows is one TCR beta chain and its context. Method: immunoSEQ multiplex PCR; TCRdb's copy keeps in-frame clones and lacks some. The top ten hold roughly 1% of the sample, which has some 80,000 clones, more than 80% seen once. This CDR3 contains 17 residues. CDR1 and CDR2 from the germline V gene are SEHNR and FQNEAQ (reference sequence). V lost 0 bases and J lost 9; bases outside the gene matches: 10. This entry comes from a study of T cell changes during pregnancy in multiple sclerosis. The sequencing used peripheral blood, collected in the first trimester of pregnancy. V gene TRBV7-9 combines with J gene TRBJ1-6; 8 bases agree with TRBD1. The clonotype comes from a female donor in good health, enrolled as a control in a pregnancy study. CDR3 in DNA: TGTGCCAGCAGCTTAGCAATAAAAGTGACAGGGGCTTCACCCCTCCACTTT. Translating it yields CASSLAIKVTGASPLHF.